This T cell receptor beta chain was sequenced during a study of human T cells and chemical hapten exposure. TCRdb reanalysed the RACE reads using MiXCR and keeps one entry per CDR3 protein. Among roughly 100,000 distinct CDR3 sequences listed, roughly a third were seen once. Germline V lookup: CDR1 SGHTA, CDR2 FQGNSA. Trimming stripped 0 bases from V and 11 bases from J, with 15 bases between. This CDR3 spans 14 amino acids. Time point specified: patch test 3, about 24 weeks after DPC sensitization. Treatment here: therapeutic diphenylcyclopropenone sensitization with weekly scalp DPC. Sequences were derived from whole blood, sampled in connection with sensitization to the hapten diphenylcyclopropenone (DPC). The origin of this receptor is a man aged 40-49 years with alopecia areata. Some clones in this sample may be carry-over from other donors' samples. The genes are TRBV7-2 and TRBJ2-3; D is perhaps TRBD1 (6 bases). In nucleotides, the CDR3 is TGTGCCAGCAGCTTAGCGTTACCAGGGGCGAAGCAGTATTTT. It yields the protein CASSLALPGAKQYF.